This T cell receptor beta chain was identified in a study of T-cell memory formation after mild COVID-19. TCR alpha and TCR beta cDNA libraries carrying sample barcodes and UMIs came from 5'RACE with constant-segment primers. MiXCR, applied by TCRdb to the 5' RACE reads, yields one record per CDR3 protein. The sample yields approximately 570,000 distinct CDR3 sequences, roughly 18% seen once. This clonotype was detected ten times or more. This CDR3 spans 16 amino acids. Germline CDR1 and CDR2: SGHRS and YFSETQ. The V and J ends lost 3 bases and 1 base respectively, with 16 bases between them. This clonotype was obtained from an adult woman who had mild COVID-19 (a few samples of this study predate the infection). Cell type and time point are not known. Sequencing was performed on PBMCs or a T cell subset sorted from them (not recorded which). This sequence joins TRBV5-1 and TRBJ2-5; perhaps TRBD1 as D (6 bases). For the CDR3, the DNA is TGCGCCAGCAGCTATCAGGCGCAGGGGACCCAAGAGACCCAGTACTTC. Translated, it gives CASSYQAQGTQETQYF.